The 16 T cell receptor beta chains listed next were all sequenced from one sample in a study of tumor and adjacent non-tumor tissue in lung cancer. This sample's RNA came from whole unsorted tissue. TCRbeta libraries were built with three rounds of nested PCR, modified from ARM-PCR. TCRdb reprocessed the multiplex PCR reads via MiXCR and lists one record per CDR3 protein. In the table there are 60,000 to 85,000 distinct CDR3 sequences, around 75% of which are singletons. Material: lung tumor tissue. All receptors derive from a woman between 45 and 65 years old with non-small cell lung cancer.

This clonotype was picked up a small number of times. Here the CDR3 omits its conserved ending phenylalanine or tryptophan, so a read error is the likely source. The chain combines TRBV6-2 or TRBV6-3 with TRBJ2-3, with D possibly TRBD1 on 5 matching bases. There are 13 residues in the CDR3. Germline V gives CDR1 MNHEY, CDR2 SVGEGT. CDR3 sequence (DNA): TGTGCCAGCAATATGATCAGCACAGGTACGCAGTATCTT. Protein sequence: CASNMISTGTQYL.

A note on this clonotype: A junction end diverges from the germline sequence, so it may reflect a read error. The V gene is TRBV20-1, the J gene TRBJ2-1, with D possibly being TRBD2 (6 bases). The CDR3 consists of 14 residues. Germline CDR1 is DFQATT and CDR2 is SNEGSKA (reference sequence). CDR3 residues: CSASFGRGYNEQFF. DNA of the CDR3: TGTAGTGCTAGCTTCGGGAGAGGCTACAACGAGCAGTTCTTC.

As to this clonotype: The junction departs from the called germline gene at one end, perhaps through a read error. The V and J genes are TRBV6-2 or TRBV6-3 and TRBJ2-5; 7 bases match TRBD1. CDR1 is MNHEY and CDR2 is SVGEGT in the germline V gene. This CDR3 contains 13 residues. The CDR3 DNA follows: TGTGACAGCAGGCGACAGGGCCAAGAGACCCAATACTTC. This sequence encodes CDSRRQGQETQYF.

This clonotype showed up many times. The CDR3 loop is CASSLVTGGNTIYF. CDR3 nucleotide sequence: TGTGCCAGCAGTTTGGTGACCGGAGGGAACACCATATATTTT. The chain joins TRBV28 to TRBJ1-3; the D is unclear. The CDR3 covers 14 residues. CDR1 is MDHEN, CDR2 SYDVKM, per germline. Trimming removed 3 bases from V and 7 bases from J, with 13 bases in between.

With regard to this clonotype: The junction does not match germline at one end; this may be a read error. V and J are TRBV11-2 and TRBJ2-7, with 7 positions matching TRBD2. CDR3 size: 15 residues. CDR1 and CDR2 (germline): SGHAT, FQNNGV. The CDR3 nucleotides read TGTGCCGGCAGCTCTCGGGCTAGCGGTTCCTACGAGCAGTACTTC. Translated: CAGSSRASGSYEQYF.

This clonotype was found a few times. Compared with germline, one end of the junction differs, possibly owing to a read error. This rearrangement joins TRBV5-1 to TRBJ1-2, with TRBD1 matching 8 bases. The CDR3 has 14 amino acids. From germline, CDR1 is SGHRS and CDR2 YFSETQ. The CDR3 DNA reads as TGCGCCAGCAGCTTGCAGGGGGCTAAATATGGCTACACCTTC. Translation: CASSLQGAKYGYTF.

V gene TRBV5-5 combines with J gene TRBJ1-1, with 9 bases that match TRBD1. V lost 9 bases to trimming and J lost 6 bases; unmatched junction nucleotides: 12. The germline V gene has CDR1 SGHKS and CDR2 YYEKEE (reference sequence). The CDR3 runs to 14 residues. In DNA form, the CDR3 reads TGTGCCATCACCGGGAGGGACAGGGAAGCTGAAGCTTTCTTT. Amino acids: CAITGRDREAEAFF.

The sample holds one count of this clonotype. The conserved final phenylalanine or tryptophan is absent from the CDR3, which likely points to a read error. The chain joins TRBV6-6 to TRBJ2-7; TRBD2 might be the D (5 bases). Germline-derived CDR1 and CDR2 are MNHNY and SVGAGI (reference sequence). CDR3 length: 12 residues. Trimming cost V 2 bases and J 6 bases, with 8 bases left between them. This chain's CDR3 is CASSYVGSEQYI. DNA for the CDR3: TGTGCCAGCAGTTACGTTGGGAGCGAGCAGTACATC.

With respect to this clonotype: Lacking the conserved final phenylalanine or tryptophan, this CDR3 likely reflects a read error. The gene calls are TRBV20-1 and TRBJ1-6, with 7 nucleotides matching TRBD1. CDR1 is DFQATT, CDR2 SNEGSKA, per germline (reference sequence). The CDR3 totals 15 residues. The CDR3 nucleotides read TGTAGTGCTAGATATCCCGGACAGGATAATTCACCCCTCCACTAT. Translating gives CSARYPGQDNSPLHY.

This sequence joins TRBV4-1 and TRBJ1-1; no reliable D call. The germline V gene has CDR1 MGHRA and CDR2 YSYEKL. The CDR3 runs to 16 residues. V lost 0 bases and J lost 1, with 12 bases in between. CDR3 residues: CASSQDSYNANTEAFF. CDR3 bases: TGCGCCAGCAGCCAAGATAGTTACAATGCGAACACTGAAGCTTTCTTT.

Remarks on this clonotype: Germline is not matched at one junction end, which may reflect a read error. The gene calls are TRBV20-1 and TRBJ1-1; maybe TRBD1 (5 bases). The CDR3 runs to 15 residues. Looked up from germline, CDR1 is DFQATT and CDR2 is SNEGSKA (reference sequence). The CDR3 DNA reads TGCAGTACTAGAGATCTCGGAGCAGGGTGGGACGAAGCTTTCTTT. It encodes CSTRDLGAGWDEAFF.

With respect to this clonotype: A junction end diverges from the germline sequence, so it may reflect a read error. The gene calls are TRBV6-2 or TRBV6-3 and TRBJ2-1; D is perhaps TRBD1 (6 bases). Looked up from germline, CDR1 is MNHEY and CDR2 is SVGEGT. The CDR3 runs 12 residues. In DNA, the CDR3 is TGTGCCAGAAGTTTACAGGGAGATGAGCAGTTCTTC. Encoded protein: CARSLQGDEQFF.

The table lists this clonotype with a few counts. The junction does not match germline at one end; this may be a read error. The chain is built from TRBV29-1 and TRBJ2-7, with TRBD2 matching 8 bases. CDR3 length: 11 residues. Per germline, CDR1 SQVTM and CDR2 ANQGSEA. For the CDR3, the DNA is TGTAGCACCGCGGGGGGCTACGAGCAGTACTTC. The encoded protein is CSTAGGYEQYF.

To note about this clonotype: A junction boundary mismatches the germline segment, possibly from a read error. The chain links TRBV4-3 to TRBJ2-6; D is possibly TRBD1 (6 bases). The germline V gene has CDR1 LGHNA and CDR2 YSLEER. CDR3 length equals 20 residues. The CDR3 nucleotides read TGCGCCAGCAGCCAAGGGACGTTAGACAGGAGTTACTCTGGGGCCAACGTCATGACTTTC. Protein sequence: CASSQGTLDRSYSGANVMTF.

The count of this clonotype is one. Germline and junction disagree at one end, which may indicate a read error. V gene TRBV12-3 or TRBV12-4 combines with J gene TRBJ1-5, with no clear D. This CDR3 is built from 13 residues. The CDR3 loop reads CDSSLSRNHPQHF. The CDR3 DNA is TGTGACAGCAGTTTGAGTCGGAATCATCCCCAGCATTTT.

The V and J genes are TRBV4-1 and TRBJ2-5; maybe TRBD2 (5 bases). CDR3 length: 15 residues. V was trimmed by 1 base and J by 4 bases, leaving 13 bases between them. Germline CDR1 MGHRA, CDR2 YSYEKL. The CDR3 region is CASSQGVGVGETQYF. The DNA for the CDR3 is TGCGCCAGCAGCCAAGGGGTGGGAGTGGGAGAGACCCAGTACTTC.